The 28 T cell receptor beta chains below were found in one sample sequenced in a study of graft-versus-host responses after intestinal transplantation. Some clones are missing from TCRdb's copy, which holds only in-frame ones; the method was immunoSEQ multiplex PCR. The repertoire has some 9,800 clones, 90% to 95% of them found once; the top ten carry 2% to 2.5%. The sequences come from PBMCs, collected 8 days after intestinal transplant. Receptors originate from a human patient who received an intestinal transplant, so some T cells may come from the graft donor.

This clone was recorded only once. The CDR3 bases are TGTGCCAGCAGGTACGCGGAGGCTGAGCAGTTCTTC. Translation: CASRYAEAEQFF. The genes are TRBV7-9 and TRBJ2-1, with D perhaps matching TRBD2 (5 bases). The CDR3 runs 12 residues. Trimming left V 6 bases short and J 9 bases short, with 12 bases between. CDR1 and CDR2 from the germline V gene are SEHNR and FQNEAQ (reference sequence).

The chain carries TRBV29-1 and TRBJ2-5; D not certain. The CDR3 is made up of 13 amino acids. Trimming stripped 6 bases from V and 5 bases from J, with 16 bases between. Germline values: CDR1 SQVTM, CDR2 ANQGSEA. DNA of the CDR3: TGCAGCGTGCCCGACGGGCAGTTGGAGACCCAGTACTTC. Translation: CSVPDGQLETQYF.

This clone appeared a single time. The J gene is TRBJ2-1, the V gene TRBV11-2; D is unresolved. This CDR3 has 13 amino acids. Trimming cost V 0 bases and J 9 bases, with 9 bases left between them. Germline CDR1 is SGHAT and CDR2 is FQNNGV. CDR3 loop: CASSLEADGEQFF. The CDR3 DNA reads TGTGCCAGCAGCTTAGAGGCGGATGGTGAGCAGTTCTTC.

The chain uses TRBV4-1 and TRBJ1-2; D is possibly TRBD1 (5 bases). There are 15 residues in the CDR3. CDR1 MGHRA and CDR2 YSYEKL come from the germline V gene. Between the trimmed V and J ends, which lost 3 bases and 4 bases, there was a span of 15 bases. The CDR3 here is CASSHPRDGFYGYTF. The CDR3 DNA is TGCGCCAGCAGCCACCCCCGGGACGGATTCTATGGCTACACCTTC.

J is TRBJ2-2 and V is TRBV18; the D call may be TRBD1 or TRBD2 (5 bases each). Trimming left V 3 bases short and J 2 bases short, with 10 bases between. Germline lookup yields CDR1 KGHSH and CDR2 LQKENI. This CDR3 contains 15 residues. This CDR3 reads CASSPSGTNTGELFF. The CDR3 region has the DNA TGTGCCAGCTCACCTTCCGGGACCAACACCGGGGAGCTGTTTTTT. The full variable domain, rest sourced from reference TRBV18 and TRBJ2-2, is NAGVMQNPRHLVRRRGQEARLRCSPMKGHSHVYWYRQLPEEGLKFMVYLQKENIIDESGMPKERFSAEFPKEGPSILRIQQVVRGDSAAYFCASSPSGTNTGELFFGEGSRLTVL.

This chain uses TRBV15 with TRBJ1-3, with 7 bases that match TRBD1. J lost 4 bases, V lost 0 bases, and 3 bases had no gene match. From germline, CDR1 is LNHNV and CDR2 YYDKDF (reference sequence). The CDR3 totals 15 residues. The CDR3 DNA follows: TGTGCCACCAGCAGAGATCGGGACAGCGGAAACACCATATATTTT. This encodes CATSRDRDSGNTIYF. The variable domain in full, with the rest retrieved from reference TRBV15 and TRBJ1-3, is DAMVIQNPRYQVTQFGKPVTLSCSQTLNHNVMYWYQQKSSQAPKLLFHYYDKDFNNEADTPDNFQSRRPNTSFCFLDIRSPGLGDTAMYLCATSRDRDSGNTIYFGEGSWLTVV.

The rearrangement uses TRBV7-9 and TRBJ1-2; D may be TRBD1 (5 bases). Trimming removed 5 bases at V and 3 bases at J, with 19 bases between. Germline-derived CDR1 and CDR2 are SEHNR and FQNEAQ (reference sequence). The CDR3 runs to 16 residues. This chain's CDR3 is CASSRTRDSDYYGYTF. CDR3 nucleotide sequence: TGTGCCAGCAGCCGGACACGGGACTCCGATTACTATGGCTACACCTTC.

This clone was observed a single time. This chain uses TRBV4-1 with TRBJ2-2; no firm D call. CDR3 length equals 14 residues. V was clipped by 1 base and J by 4 bases, with 7 bases between them. Germline CDR1 and CDR2: MGHRA and YSYEKL. This chain's CDR3 is CASSQASATGELFF. The CDR3 nucleotides read TGCGCCAGCAGCCAAGCCTCGGCCACCGGGGAGCTGTTTTTT.

The V gene is TRBV2, the J gene TRBJ2-5, with TRBD2 as a possible D gene (6 bases). CDR1 is SNHLY, CDR2 FYNNEI, per germline. Trimming left V 2 bases short and J 5 bases short, with 15 bases between. This CDR3 has 15 residues. Here the CDR3 DNA reads TGTGCCAGCAGTGAATTGGTTACCAGCGGGGAGACCCAGTACTTC. It is translated as CASSELVTSGETQYF.

CDR3 residues: CASSSRTSGRGSDTQYF. In DNA form, the CDR3 reads TGTGCCAGCAGCTCACGGACTAGCGGGAGAGGGTCAGATACGCAGTATTTT. The chain has TRBV11-2 and TRBJ2-3; TRBD2 matches 13 bases. CDR1 and CDR2 from the germline V gene are SGHAT and FQNNGV. J lost 4 bases, V lost 4 bases, and 8 bases had no gene match. The CDR3 loop spans 17 amino acids.

The CDR3 DNA sequence: TGTGCCAGCAGCGCAGCCTTCGGGCGGGAGGGCAATGAGCAGTTCTTC. Translating it yields CASSAAFGREGNEQFF. This chain joins TRBV11-2 and TRBJ2-1, with TRBD2 matching 9 bases. This CDR3 has 16 residues. CDR1 SGHAT and CDR2 FQNNGV come from the germline V gene. V was clipped by 5 bases and J by 6 bases; unmatched bases: 11.

V and J are TRBV2 and TRBJ2-2, with 8 bases aligning to TRBD2. The length of the CDR3 is 17 residues. Germline values: CDR1 SNHLY, CDR2 FYNNEI. Germline trimming cut 7 bases from V and 5 bases from J; bases unmatched to any gene: 15. The CDR3 DNA sequence: TGTGCCAGCAATGGCGATTCGGGACTAGGAGGGACCGGGGAGCTGTTTTTT. Translated: CASNGDSGLGGTGELFF. Together with reference TRBV2 and TRBJ2-2, the CDR3 gives the full variable domain: EPEVTQTPSHQVTQMGQEVILRCVPISNHLYFYWYRQILGQKVEFLVSFYNNEISEKSEIFDDQFSVERPDGSNFTLKIRSTKLEDSAMYFCASNGDSGLGGTGELFFGEGSRLTVL.

The genes are TRBV7-9 and TRBJ2-5; 7 nucleotides align to TRBD2. Germline V gene data show CDR1 as SEHNR and CDR2 as FQNEAQ (reference sequence). The length of the CDR3 is 16 residues. V dropped 0 bases and J dropped 3; count of bases not matched to a gene: 7. For the CDR3, the DNA is TGTGCCAGCAGCTTAGCCCTCTGGGCGGGGGAAGAGACCCAGTACTTC. This codes for CASSLALWAGEETQYF.

The chain joins TRBV28 to TRBJ2-3, with 7 bases fitting TRBD2. CDR3 length: 14 amino acids. Germline trimming cut 7 bases from V and 4 bases from J; bases unmatched to any gene: 8. Germline CDR1 MDHEN, CDR2 SYDVKM. The CDR3 sequence is CASTRTSRSDTQYF. CDR3 sequence (DNA): TGTGCCAGCACCCGGACTAGTAGATCAGATACGCAGTATTTT.

The chain employs TRBV5-1 and TRBJ2-7, with D possibly being TRBD1 or TRBD2 (5 bases each). V lost 3 bases to trimming and J lost 3 bases, with 13 bases between them. The CDR3 extends over 14 amino acids. The germline gives CDR1 SGHRS, CDR2 YFSETQ. CDR3: CASSSRDVFYEQYF. The CDR3 coding sequence is TGCGCCAGCAGCTCCAGGGACGTATTCTACGAGCAGTACTTC. Full variable domain (missing parts from reference TRBV5-1 and TRBJ2-7): KAGVTQTPRYLIKTRGQQVTLSCSPISGHRSVSWYQQTPGQGLQFLFEYFSETQRNKGNFPGRFSGRQFSNSRSEMNVSTLELGDSALYLCASSSRDVFYEQYFGPGTRLTVT.

V gene TRBV28 combines with J gene TRBJ1-5; tentatively, D is TRBD1 (5 bases). CDR1 MDHEN and CDR2 SYDVKM come from the germline V gene. V lost 5 bases to trimming and J lost 3 bases, with 17 bases between them. The CDR3 is made up of 16 amino acids. The chain's CDR3 is CASSPLPSGLNQPQHF. In nucleotides, the CDR3 is TGTGCCAGCAGTCCTCTTCCCTCGGGGCTCAATCAGCCCCAGCATTTT.

The chain employs TRBV6-6 and TRBJ1-2; possible D gene TRBD1, 5 bases. The V gene lost 0 bases and the J gene lost 4 bases, with 12 bases spanning the gap. The CDR3 totals 15 residues. Looked up from germline, CDR1 is MNHNY and CDR2 is SVGAGI (reference sequence). Written as DNA, the CDR3 is TGTGCCAGCAGTTACTCGAAAAACAGGTTCTATGGCTACACCTTC. Translation gives CASSYSKNRFYGYTF.

The gene calls are TRBV6-4 and TRBJ2-2, with no clear D. This CDR3 contains 13 residues. The germline V gene has CDR1 MRHNA and CDR2 SNTAGT. The germline V and J ends were trimmed by 2 bases and 7 bases, with 8 bases remaining between them. For the CDR3, the DNA is TGTGCCAGCAGTGACGTGGGTTACGGGGAGCTGTTTTTT. Protein product: CASSDVGYGELFF.

This clone was recorded only once. The chain uses TRBV7-9 and TRBJ1-4; 8 nucleotides match TRBD1. The CDR3 contains 14 residues. Germline CDR1 is SEHNR and CDR2 is FQNEAQ (reference sequence). J was trimmed by 8 bases and V by 2 bases; bases with no gene match: 4. CDR3 bases: TGTGCCAGCAGCTTATCCGGACAGGGCGAAAAACTGTTTTTT. Protein sequence: CASSLSGQGEKLFF. Full variable domain (missing parts from reference TRBV7-9 and TRBJ1-4): DTGVSQNPRHKITKRGQNVTFRCDPISEHNRLYWYRQTLGQGPEFLTYFQNEAQLEKSRLLSDRFSAERPKGSFSTLEIQRTEQGDSAMYLCASSLSGQGEKLFFGSGTQLSVL.

The chain joins TRBV2 to TRBJ2-5, with D perhaps matching TRBD2 (6 bases). Germline CDR1 and CDR2: SNHLY and FYNNEI. V lost 6 bases and J lost 5, with 13 bases in between. The CDR3 has 13 amino acids. This CDR3 is CASRVEGPETQYF. CDR3 DNA: TGTGCCAGCAGGGTGGAGGGGCCGGAGACCCAGTACTTC.

This chain links TRBV11-2 with TRBJ1-2; the D gene is possibly TRBD1 (5 bases). CDR3 size: 14 residues. The germline gives CDR1 SGHAT, CDR2 FQNNGV. V shed 2 bases and J shed 1 base, with 8 bases lying between them. The CDR3 spells CASSLIGGNYGYTF. In DNA form, the CDR3 reads TGTGCCAGCAGCTTAATCGGGGGTAACTATGGCTACACCTTC.

This clone appeared once. The CDR3: CASSLDGNRYEQYF. Here the CDR3 DNA reads TGTGCCAGCAGCTTAGATGGGAATCGGTACGAGCAGTACTTC. The rearrangement joins TRBV7-9 to TRBJ2-7; D gene ambiguous. This CDR3 region has 14 residues. Trimming left V 1 base short and J 4 bases short, with 11 bases between. Germline CDR1 reads SEHNR; CDR2 reads FQNEAQ (reference sequence).

This chain joins TRBV6-6 and TRBJ2-7; TRBD1 matches 7 bases. CDR1 and CDR2 from the germline V gene are MNHNY and SVGAGI (reference sequence). The CDR3 length is 15 residues. The ends lost 6 bases at V and 4 bases at J; junction bases unmatched: 12. CDR3 nucleotides: TGTGCCAGCAGCTTGGGGTCGACAGGGATTTACGAGCAGTACTTC. Translating gives CASSLGSTGIYEQYF.

The genes are TRBV6-5 and TRBJ2-7, with D perhaps assigned TRBD1 or TRBD2 (5 bases each). The CDR3 totals 15 residues. V lost 2 bases, J lost 4 bases, and 15 bases lay in between. Germline assignment: CDR1 MNHEY and CDR2 SVGAGI. Here the CDR3 DNA reads TGTGCCAGCAGTTACGATGAGGGCAGGGCTTACGAGCAGTACTTC. This sequence encodes CASSYDEGRAYEQYF.

The chain employs TRBV28 and TRBJ1-5; no firm D call. This CDR3 region has 15 residues. V dropped 4 bases and J dropped 0 bases, with 10 bases sitting between them. Germline CDR1 MDHEN, CDR2 SYDVKM. The CDR3 DNA follows: TGTGCCAGCAGTTCCCCGCGGGATAGCAATCAGCCCCAGCATTTT. The encoded protein is CASSSPRDSNQPQHF.

V gene TRBV5-6 combines with J gene TRBJ1-5; tentatively, D is TRBD1 (5 bases). The CDR3 totals 14 residues. V gave up 2 bases and J gave up 3 bases, with 9 bases separating them. Germline CDR1 SGHDT, CDR2 YYEEEE. In DNA form, the CDR3 reads TGTGCCAGCAGCTTTGGACAAATCAATCAGCCCCAGCATTTT. It codes for CASSFGQINQPQHF.

The rearrangement links TRBV5-1 to TRBJ1-6; tentative D call: TRBD1 (5 bases). The CDR3 runs to 17 residues. V was pared by 4 bases and J by 7 bases, with 21 bases between. From germline, CDR1 is SGHRS and CDR2 YFSETQ. In DNA form, the CDR3 reads TGCGCCAGCAGCAAAATCGGGACCGACGGGGGAAATTCACCCCTCCACTTT. Protein product: CASSKIGTDGGNSPLHF.

The chain combines TRBV7-3 with TRBJ2-3; a possible D gene is TRBD1 (6 bases). The CDR3 length is 15 residues. Germline assignment: CDR1 SGHTA and CDR2 FQGTGA. Trimming shortened V by 2 bases and J by 1 base, and 10 bases separated the two germline ends. The CDR3 bases are TGTGCCAGCAGCTTAGCCGCAGGGGGCACAGATACGCAGTATTTT. Translated, it gives CASSLAAGGTDTQYF.